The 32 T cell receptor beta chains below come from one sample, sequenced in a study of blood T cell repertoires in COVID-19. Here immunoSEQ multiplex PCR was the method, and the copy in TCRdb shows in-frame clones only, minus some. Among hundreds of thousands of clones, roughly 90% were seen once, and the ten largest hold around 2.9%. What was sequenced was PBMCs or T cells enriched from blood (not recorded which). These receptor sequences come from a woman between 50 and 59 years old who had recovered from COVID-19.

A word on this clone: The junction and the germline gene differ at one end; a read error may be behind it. Here the CDR3 DNA reads TGTGCCGGTAGTATGACAGACCGATTATTAGTGCAGCCCCAGCATTTT. It translates to CAGSMTDRLLVQPQHF. This chain links TRBV19 with TRBJ1-5; a possible D gene is TRBD1 (5 bases). The CDR3 has 16 residues. CDR1 is LNHDA and CDR2 is SQIVND in the germline V gene (reference sequence).

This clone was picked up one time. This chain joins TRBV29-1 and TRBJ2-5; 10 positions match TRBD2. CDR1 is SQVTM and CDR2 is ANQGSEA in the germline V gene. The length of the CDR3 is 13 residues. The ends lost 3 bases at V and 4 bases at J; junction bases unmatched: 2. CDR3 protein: CSVDPSGRETQYF. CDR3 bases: TGCAGCGTTGATCCTAGCGGGAGAGAGACCCAGTACTTC.

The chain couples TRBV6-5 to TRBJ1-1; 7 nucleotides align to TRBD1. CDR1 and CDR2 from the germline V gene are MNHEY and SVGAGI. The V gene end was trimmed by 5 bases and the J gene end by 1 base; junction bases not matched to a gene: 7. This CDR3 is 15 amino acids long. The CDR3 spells CASSKTGAGNTEAFF. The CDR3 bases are TGTGCCAGCAGTAAAACAGGGGCGGGGAACACTGAAGCTTTCTTT.

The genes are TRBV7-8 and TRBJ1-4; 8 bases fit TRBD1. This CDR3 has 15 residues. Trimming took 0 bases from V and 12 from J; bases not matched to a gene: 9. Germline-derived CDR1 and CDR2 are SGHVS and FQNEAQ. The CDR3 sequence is CASSLARQGAEELFF. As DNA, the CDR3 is TGTGCCAGCAGCTTAGCGCGGCAGGGGGCGGAAGAACTGTTTTTT.

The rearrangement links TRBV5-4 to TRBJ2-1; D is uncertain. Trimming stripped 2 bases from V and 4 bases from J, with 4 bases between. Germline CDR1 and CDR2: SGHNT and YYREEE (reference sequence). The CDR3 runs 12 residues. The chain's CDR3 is CASSLLYNEQFF. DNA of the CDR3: TGTGCCAGCAGCTTACTGTACAATGAGCAGTTCTTC.

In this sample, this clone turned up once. CDR3 residues: CASSRSGNNEQFF. CDR3 coding DNA: TGTGCCAGCAGCCGTAGCGGGAACAATGAGCAGTTCTTC. The rearrangement joins TRBV7-3 to TRBJ2-1, with 8 bases matching TRBD2. The germline V gene encodes CDR1 SGHTA and CDR2 FQGTGA. The CDR3 runs 13 residues. Germline trimming cut 5 bases from V and 5 bases from J; bases unmatched to any gene: 2.

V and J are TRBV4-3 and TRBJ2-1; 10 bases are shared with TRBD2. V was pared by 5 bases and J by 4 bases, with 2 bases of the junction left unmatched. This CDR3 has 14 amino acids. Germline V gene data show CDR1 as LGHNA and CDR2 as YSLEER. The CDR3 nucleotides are TGCGCCAGCAGCGGGACTAGCGCGTACAATGAGCAGTTCTTC. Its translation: CASSGTSAYNEQFF.

Here the CDR3 reads CASSSLGQGAKNQPQHF. The CDR3 DNA reads as TGTGCCAGTAGTTCGTTGGGACAGGGGGCGAAGAATCAGCCCCAGCATTTT. The V and J genes are TRBV19 and TRBJ1-5; TRBD1 matches at 12 bases. The trim removed 5 bases at V and 4 bases at J, leaving 9 bases unmatched. This CDR3 is built from 17 residues. CDR1 is LNHDA and CDR2 is SQIVND in the germline V gene (reference sequence).

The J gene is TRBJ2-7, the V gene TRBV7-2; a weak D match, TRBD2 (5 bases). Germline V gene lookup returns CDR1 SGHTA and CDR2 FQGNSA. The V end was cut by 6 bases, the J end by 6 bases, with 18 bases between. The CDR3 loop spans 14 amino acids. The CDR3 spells CASSTHARGGEQYF. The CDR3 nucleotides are TGTGCCAGCAGTACCCACGCACGGGGTGGCGAGCAGTACTTC.

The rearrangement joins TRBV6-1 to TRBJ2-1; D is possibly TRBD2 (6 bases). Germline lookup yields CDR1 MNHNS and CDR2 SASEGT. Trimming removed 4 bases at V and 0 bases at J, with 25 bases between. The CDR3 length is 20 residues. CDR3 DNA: TGTGCCAGCAGTGCCCGCCGACCTATGACATCGGGAGCCTCCTACAATGAGCAGTTCTTC. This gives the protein CASSARRPMTSGASYNEQFF.

CDR3 DNA: TGTGCCAGCAGTTCCCTAGCGGGAGCCCACTACGAGCAGTACTTC. It encodes CASSSLAGAHYEQYF. The chain employs TRBV6-5 and TRBJ2-7, with 10 bases that match TRBD2. CDR3 length equals 15 residues. From germline, CDR1 is MNHEY and CDR2 SVGAGI. Losses at the gene ends were 4 bases for V and 3 bases for J; bases not matched to a gene: 6.

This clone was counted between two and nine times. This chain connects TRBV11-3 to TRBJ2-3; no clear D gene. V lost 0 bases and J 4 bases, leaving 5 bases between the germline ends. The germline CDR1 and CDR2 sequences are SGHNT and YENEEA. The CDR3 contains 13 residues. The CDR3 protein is CASSLDRPDTQYF. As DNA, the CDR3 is TGTGCCAGCAGCTTAGATCGTCCAGATACGCAGTATTTT.

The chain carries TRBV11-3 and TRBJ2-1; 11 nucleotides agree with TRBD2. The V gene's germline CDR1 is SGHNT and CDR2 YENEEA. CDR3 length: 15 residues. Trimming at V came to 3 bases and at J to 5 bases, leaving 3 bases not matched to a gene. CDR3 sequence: CASSFSSGRNNEQFF. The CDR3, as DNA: TGTGCCAGCAGCTTTTCTAGCGGGAGGAACAATGAGCAGTTCTTC.

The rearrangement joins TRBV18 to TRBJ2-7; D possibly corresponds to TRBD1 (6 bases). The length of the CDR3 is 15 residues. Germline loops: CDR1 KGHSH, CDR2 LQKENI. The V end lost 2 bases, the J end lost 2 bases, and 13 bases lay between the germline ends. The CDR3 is CASSPSRDNTYEQYF. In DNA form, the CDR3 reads TGTGCCAGCTCACCATCCCGGGACAACACCTACGAGCAGTACTTC.

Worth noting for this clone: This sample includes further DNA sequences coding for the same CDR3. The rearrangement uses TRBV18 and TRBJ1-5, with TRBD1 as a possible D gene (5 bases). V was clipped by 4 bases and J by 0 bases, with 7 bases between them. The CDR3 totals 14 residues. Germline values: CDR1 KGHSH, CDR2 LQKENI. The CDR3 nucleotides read TGTGCCAGCTCACAGGGGAATAGCAATCAGCCCCAGCATTTT. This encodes CASSQGNSNQPQHF.

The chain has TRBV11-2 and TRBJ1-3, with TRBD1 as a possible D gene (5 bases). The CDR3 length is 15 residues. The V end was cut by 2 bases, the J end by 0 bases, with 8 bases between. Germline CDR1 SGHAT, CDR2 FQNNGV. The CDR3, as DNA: TGTGCCAGCAGCTTACTAGACAGCTCTGGAAACACCATATATTTT. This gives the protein CASSLLDSSGNTIYF.

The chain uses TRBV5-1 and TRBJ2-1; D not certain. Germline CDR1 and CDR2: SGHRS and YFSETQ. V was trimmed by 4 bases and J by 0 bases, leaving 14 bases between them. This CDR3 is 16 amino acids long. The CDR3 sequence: CASSPPGVSSYNEQFF. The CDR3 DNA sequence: TGCGCCAGCAGCCCCCCCGGAGTCTCCTCCTACAATGAGCAGTTCTTC.

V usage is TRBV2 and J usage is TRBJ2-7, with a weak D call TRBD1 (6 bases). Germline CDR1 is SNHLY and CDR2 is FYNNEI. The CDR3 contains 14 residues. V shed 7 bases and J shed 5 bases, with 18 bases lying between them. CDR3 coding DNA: TGTGCCAGCATCCTACAGGGTTATGGCAACGAGCAGTACTTC. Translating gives CASILQGYGNEQYF.

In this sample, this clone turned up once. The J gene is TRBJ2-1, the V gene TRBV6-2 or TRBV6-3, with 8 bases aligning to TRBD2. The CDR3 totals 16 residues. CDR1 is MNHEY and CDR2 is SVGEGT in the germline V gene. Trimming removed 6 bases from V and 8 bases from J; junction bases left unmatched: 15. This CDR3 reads CASSPRLTGGPDEQFF. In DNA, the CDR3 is TGTGCCAGCAGCCCCCGGTTAACGGGAGGGCCGGATGAGCAGTTCTTC.

The CDR3 here is CASSHTSGGSYEQYF. CDR3 bases: TGTGCCAGCAGCCATACTAGCGGGGGGTCCTACGAGCAGTACTTC. The chain links TRBV5-4 to TRBJ2-7; TRBD2 aligns across 12 bases. The CDR3 is 15 amino acids. Unmatched junction bases numbered 3, after V lost 4 bases and J lost 1 base. CDR1 SGHNT and CDR2 YYREEE come from the germline V gene (reference sequence). Combining the CDR3 with reference TRBV5-4 and TRBJ2-7 gives the whole variable domain ETGVTQSPTHLIKTRGQQVTLRCSSQSGHNTVSWYQQALGQGPQFIFQYYREEENGRGNFPPRFSGLQFPNYSSELNVNALELDDSALYLCASSHTSGGSYEQYFGPGTRLTVT.

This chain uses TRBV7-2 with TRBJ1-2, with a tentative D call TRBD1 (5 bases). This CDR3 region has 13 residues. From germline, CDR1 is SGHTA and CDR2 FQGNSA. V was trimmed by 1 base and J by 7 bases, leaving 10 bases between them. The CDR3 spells CASSLDQGGGYTF. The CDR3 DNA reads TGTGCCAGCAGCTTAGACCAGGGCGGTGGCTACACCTTC.

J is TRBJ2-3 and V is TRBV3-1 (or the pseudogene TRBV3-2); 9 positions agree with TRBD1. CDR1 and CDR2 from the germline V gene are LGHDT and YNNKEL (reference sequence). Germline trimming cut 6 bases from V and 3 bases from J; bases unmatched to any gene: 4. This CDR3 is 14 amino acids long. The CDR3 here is CASSRGQGTDTQYF. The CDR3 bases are TGTGCCAGCAGTCGAGGACAGGGGACAGATACGCAGTATTTT.

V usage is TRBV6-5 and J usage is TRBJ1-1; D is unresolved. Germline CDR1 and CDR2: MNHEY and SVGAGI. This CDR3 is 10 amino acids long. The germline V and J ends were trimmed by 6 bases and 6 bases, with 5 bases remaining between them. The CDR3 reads CASRESEAFF. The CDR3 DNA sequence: TGTGCCAGCAGGGAGTCTGAAGCTTTCTTT.

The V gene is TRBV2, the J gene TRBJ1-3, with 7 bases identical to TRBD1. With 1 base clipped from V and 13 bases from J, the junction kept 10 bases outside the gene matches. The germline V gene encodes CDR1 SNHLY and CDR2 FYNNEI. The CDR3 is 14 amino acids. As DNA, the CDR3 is TGTGCCAGCAGTGAAGGGGGGACAGCCAGGACTATATATTTT. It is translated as CASSEGGTARTIYF.

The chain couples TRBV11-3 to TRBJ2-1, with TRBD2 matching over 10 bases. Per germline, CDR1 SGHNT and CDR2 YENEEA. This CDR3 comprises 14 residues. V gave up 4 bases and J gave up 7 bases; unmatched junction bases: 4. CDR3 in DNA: TGTGCCAGCAGCTCCCGAGCGGGAGGGAATGAGCAGTTCTTC. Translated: CASSSRAGGNEQFF.

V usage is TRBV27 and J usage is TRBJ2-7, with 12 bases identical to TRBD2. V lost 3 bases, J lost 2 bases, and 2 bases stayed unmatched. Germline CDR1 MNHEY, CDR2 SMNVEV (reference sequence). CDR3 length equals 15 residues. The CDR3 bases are TGTGCCAGCAGTTTCCGGACTAGCGGGACCTACGAGCAGTACTTC. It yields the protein CASSFRTSGTYEQYF.

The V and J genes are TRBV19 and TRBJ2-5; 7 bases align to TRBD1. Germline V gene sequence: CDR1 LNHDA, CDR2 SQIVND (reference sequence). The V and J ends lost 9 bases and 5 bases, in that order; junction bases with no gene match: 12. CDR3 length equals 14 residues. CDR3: CASQARGRIETQYF. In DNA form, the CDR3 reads TGTGCCAGCCAAGCAAGGGGGCGCATTGAGACCCAGTACTTC.

CDR3 nucleotide sequence: TGTGCCAGCTCACCAGGACAGGGGGGGAACAGTGAGCAGTTCTTC. Its protein is CASSPGQGGNSEQFF. This sequence joins TRBV18 and TRBJ2-1, with 10 bases matching TRBD1. V lost 2 bases and J lost 9; bases outside the gene matches: 7. This CDR3 contains 15 residues. From germline, CDR1 is KGHSH and CDR2 LQKENI.

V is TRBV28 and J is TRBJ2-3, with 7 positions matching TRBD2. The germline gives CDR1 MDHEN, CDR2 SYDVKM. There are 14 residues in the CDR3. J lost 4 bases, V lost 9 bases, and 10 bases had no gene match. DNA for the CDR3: TGTGCCAGGTACGGGAGCGGGATGGCAGATACGCAGTATTTT. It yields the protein CARYGSGMADTQYF.

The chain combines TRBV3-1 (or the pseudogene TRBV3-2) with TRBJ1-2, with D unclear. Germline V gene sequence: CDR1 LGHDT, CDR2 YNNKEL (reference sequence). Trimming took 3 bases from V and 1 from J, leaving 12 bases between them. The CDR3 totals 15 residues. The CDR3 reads CASSHYSTINYGYTF. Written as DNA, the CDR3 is TGTGCCAGCAGCCATTACTCAACTATTAACTATGGCTACACCTTC.

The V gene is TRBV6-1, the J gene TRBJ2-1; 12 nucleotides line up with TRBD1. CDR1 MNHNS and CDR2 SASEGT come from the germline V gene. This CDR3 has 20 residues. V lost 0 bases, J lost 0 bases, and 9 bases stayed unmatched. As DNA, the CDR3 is TGTGCCAGCAGTGAAGCCCCGGGACAGGGGGCGAGGAGCTCCTACAATGAGCAGTTCTTC. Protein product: CASSEAPGQGARSSYNEQFF.

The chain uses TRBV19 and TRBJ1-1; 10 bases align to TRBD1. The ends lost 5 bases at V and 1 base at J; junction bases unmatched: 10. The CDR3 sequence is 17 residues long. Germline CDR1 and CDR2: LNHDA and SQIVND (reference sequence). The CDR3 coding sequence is TGTGCCAGTAGTGCCCCGGGACAGGGGTTTTCGAACACTGAAGCTTTCTTT. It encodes CASSAPGQGFSNTEAFF.